This entry is about one T cell receptor beta chain. Its antigen is undetermined. The sample originates from a study of T-cell reconstitution after alpha-beta-depleted transplantation in children. Overall study results and limits: Reportedly, roughly two months post-transplant, alpha-beta T cells arose from several hundred expanded graft clones.

Unique molecular identifiers were built into the TCRbeta library. One entry per CDR3 protein, called by TCRdb with MiXCR from the PCR reads. The data contain 200,000 to 250,000 distinct CDR3 sequences, about 6.6% of them singletons. J lost 5 bases, V lost 5 bases, and 9 bases had no gene match. Germline-derived CDR1 and CDR2 are SGHNT and YENEEA. The CDR3 has 16 amino acids. This clonotype was sampled from a boy aged 2 to 9 with acute lymphoblastic leukemia, due to receive a stem cell transplant. The chain is built from TRBV11-3 and TRBJ2-5, with 12 bases that match TRBD1. The sequencing used PBMCs, collected before TCRalphabeta/CD19-depleted stem cell transplant. The DNA of the CDR3 is TGTGCCAGCAGCCCGAGATGGGACAGGGGGCCCGAGACCCAGTACTTC. The encoded protein is CASSPRWDRGPETQYF.